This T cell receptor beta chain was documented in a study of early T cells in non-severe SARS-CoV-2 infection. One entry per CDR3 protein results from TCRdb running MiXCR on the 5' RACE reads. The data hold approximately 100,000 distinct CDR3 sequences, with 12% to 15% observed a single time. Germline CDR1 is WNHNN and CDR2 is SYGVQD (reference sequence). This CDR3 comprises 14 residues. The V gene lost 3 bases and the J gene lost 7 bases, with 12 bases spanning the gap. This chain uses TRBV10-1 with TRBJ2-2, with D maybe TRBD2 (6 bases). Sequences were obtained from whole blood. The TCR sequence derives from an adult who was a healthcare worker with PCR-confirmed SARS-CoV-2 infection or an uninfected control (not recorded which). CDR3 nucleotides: TGCGCCAGCAGTGATCGACTAGTCGGCGGGGAGCTGTTTTTT. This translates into CASSDRLVGGELFF.